The 9 T cell receptor beta chains in this list originate from one sample, sequenced in a study of shared clonotypes between healthy human individuals. Profiled with immunoSEQ multiplex PCR; TCRdb holds only in-frame clones, not every one. The sample shows 400,000 to 600,000 clones, roughly 95% of them seen only once. The sequenced sample consisted of naive CD4+ T cells sorted from blood. Subset in this sample: CD45RA+ positively selected. The receptor set was obtained from a woman under 40 in good health.

The rearrangement uses TRBV5-1 and TRBJ1-1; 7 nucleotides match TRBD1. Germline V gives CDR1 SGHRS, CDR2 YFSETQ. The ends lost 0 bases at V and 2 bases at J; junction bases unmatched: 7. CDR3 size: 16 residues. CDR3 sequence: CASSLGVYRGNTEAFF. Written as DNA, the CDR3 is TGCGCCAGCAGCTTGGGAGTGTACAGGGGCAACACTGAAGCTTTCTTT.

V gene TRBV29-1 combines with J gene TRBJ1-1, with D possibly being TRBD1 (6 bases). Germline V gene lookup returns CDR1 SQVTM and CDR2 ANQGSEA. Trimming left V 7 bases short and J 6 bases short, with 21 bases between. CDR3 length: 14 residues. CDR3 region: CSAKKVGGTSEAFF. Here the CDR3 DNA reads TGCAGCGCCAAGAAGGTGGGGGGCACCTCTGAAGCTTTCTTT.

The V and J genes are TRBV5-8 and TRBJ2-3, with 8 bases identical to TRBD1. The CDR3 has 15 residues. The J segment lost 2 bases and the V segment lost 2 bases, leaving 4 bases of the junction unmatched. Germline-derived CDR1 and CDR2 are SGHTS and YDEGEE. The CDR3 coding sequence is TGTGCCAGCAGCTTACAGGGGGTTGCCACAGATACGCAGTATTTT. Protein sequence: CASSLQGVATDTQYF.

The chain is built from TRBV6-6 and TRBJ1-1; D gene unclear. Germline-derived CDR1 and CDR2 are MNHNY and SVGAGI (reference sequence). Trimming removed 5 bases from V and 2 bases from J, with 6 bases in between. The CDR3 has 12 amino acids. CDR3: CASSNPNTEAFF. For the CDR3, the DNA is TGTGCCAGCAGTAACCCTAACACTGAAGCTTTCTTT.

The chain employs TRBV6-1 and TRBJ2-7; D tentatively reads TRBD1 or TRBD2 (5 bases each). The CDR3 totals 14 residues. V was shortened by 3 bases and J by 2 bases, with 11 bases between the two germline ends. Per the germline V gene, CDR1 is MNHNS and CDR2 is SASEGT. CDR3 DNA: TGTGCCAGCAGTGAGCCGGGACGGACCTACGAGCAGTACTTC. Translating gives CASSEPGRTYEQYF.

The CDR3 DNA reads as TGTGCCAGCAGCACCAAGACAGATACGCAGTATTTT. This sequence encodes CASSTKTDTQYF. V gene TRBV11-3 combines with J gene TRBJ2-3; no firm D call. V lost 5 bases and J lost 3, with 6 bases in between. Germline V gives CDR1 SGHNT, CDR2 YENEEA. The CDR3 contains 12 residues. Full variable domain (remainder filled in from reference TRBV11-3 and TRBJ2-3): EAGVVQSPRYKIIEKKQPVAFWCNPISGHNTLYWYLQNLGQGPELLIRYENEEAVDDSQLPKDRFSAERLKGVDSTLKIQPAELGDSAVYLCASSTKTDTQYFGPGTRLTVL.

Turning to this clone: Other DNA sequences in this sample translate to the same CDR3. This sequence joins TRBV15 and TRBJ1-3, with TRBD1 as a possible D gene (6 bases). This CDR3 is 15 amino acids long. Germline loops: CDR1 LNHNV, CDR2 YYDKDF (reference sequence). V was cut by 3 bases and J by 1 base, with 10 bases left in between. Here the CDR3 reads CATSRGTGSGNTIYF. The CDR3 DNA follows: TGTGCCACCAGCAGGGGCACAGGGTCTGGAAACACCATATATTTT.

The chain links TRBV7-8 to TRBJ2-1; D remains ambiguous. V lost 2 bases, J lost 10 bases, and 6 bases lay in between. Germline V gives CDR1 SGHVS, CDR2 FQNEAQ. This CDR3 contains 11 residues. The CDR3 region is CASSLYAEQFF. The CDR3 DNA follows: TGTGCCAGCAGCTTATATGCGGAGCAGTTCTTC.

CDR3 sequence (DNA): TGTGCCAGCAGCTTGGTTGAGGGCTTAAGCTCCTACAATGAGCAGTTCTTC. It codes for CASSLVEGLSSYNEQFF. J is TRBJ2-1 and V is TRBV5-6; D perhaps matches TRBD2 (5 bases). Deletions cut 0 bases from V and 0 bases from J, with 13 bases between. Germline CDR1 SGHDT, CDR2 YYEEEE. The length of the CDR3 is 17 residues.